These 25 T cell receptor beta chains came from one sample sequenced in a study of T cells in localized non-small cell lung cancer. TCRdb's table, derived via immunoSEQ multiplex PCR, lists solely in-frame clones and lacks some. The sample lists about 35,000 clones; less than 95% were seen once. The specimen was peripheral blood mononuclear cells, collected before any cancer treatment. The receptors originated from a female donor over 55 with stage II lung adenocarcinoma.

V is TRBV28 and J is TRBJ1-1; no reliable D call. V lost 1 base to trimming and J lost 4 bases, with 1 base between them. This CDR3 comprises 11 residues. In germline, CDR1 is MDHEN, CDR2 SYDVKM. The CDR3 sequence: CASSLSTEAFF. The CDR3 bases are TGTGCCAGCAGTTTATCCACTGAAGCTTTCTTT. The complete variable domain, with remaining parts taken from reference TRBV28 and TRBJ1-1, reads DVKVTQSSRYLVKRTGEKVFLECVQDMDHENMFWYRQDPGLGLRLIYFSYDVKMKEKGDIPEGYSVSREKKERFSLILESASTNQTSMYLCASSLSTEAFFGQGTRLTVV.

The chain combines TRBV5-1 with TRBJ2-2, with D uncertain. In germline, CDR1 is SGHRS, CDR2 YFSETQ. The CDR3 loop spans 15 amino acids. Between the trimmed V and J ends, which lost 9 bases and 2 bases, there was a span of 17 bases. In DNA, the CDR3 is TGCGCCACCAATCCTGGATGGGCCAACACCGGGGAGCTGTTTTTT. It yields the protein CATNPGWANTGELFF.

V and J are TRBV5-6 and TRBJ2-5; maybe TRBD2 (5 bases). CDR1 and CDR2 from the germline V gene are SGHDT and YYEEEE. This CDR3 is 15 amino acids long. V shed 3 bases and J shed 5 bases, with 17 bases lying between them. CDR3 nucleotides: TGTGCCAGCAGCTCAAGAATGGCTAGCAGGGAGACCCAGTACTTC. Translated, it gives CASSSRMASRETQYF.

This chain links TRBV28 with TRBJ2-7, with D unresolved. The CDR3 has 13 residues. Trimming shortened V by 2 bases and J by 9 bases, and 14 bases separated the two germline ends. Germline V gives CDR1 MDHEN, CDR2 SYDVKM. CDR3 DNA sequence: TGTGCCAGCAGTTTAAGACGGAACCCGGGGCAGTACTTC. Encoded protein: CASSLRRNPGQYF.

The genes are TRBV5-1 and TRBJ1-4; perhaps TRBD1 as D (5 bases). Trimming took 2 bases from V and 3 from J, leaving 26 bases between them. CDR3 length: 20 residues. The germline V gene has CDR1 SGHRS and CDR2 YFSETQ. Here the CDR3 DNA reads TGCGCCAGCAGCTTTTTCCCCTGGGGGGGGTCCCCCGGGGCTAATGAAAAACTGTTTTTT. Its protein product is CASSFFPWGGSPGANEKLFF.

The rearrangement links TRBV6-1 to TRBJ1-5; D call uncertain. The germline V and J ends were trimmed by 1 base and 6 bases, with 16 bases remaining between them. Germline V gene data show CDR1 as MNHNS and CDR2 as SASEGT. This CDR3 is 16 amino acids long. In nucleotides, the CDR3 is TGTGCCAGCAGTGAAGGCGGCGGGAACTTCGGTCAGCCCCAGCATTTT. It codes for CASSEGGGNFGQPQHF.

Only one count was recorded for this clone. In nucleotides, the CDR3 is TGTGCCAGCAGCGATAACAGGGAGTATAATGAAAAACTGTTTTTT. It codes for CASSDNREYNEKLFF. This chain links TRBV5-4 with TRBJ1-4; perhaps TRBD1 as D (6 bases). Per germline, CDR1 SGHNT and CDR2 YYREEE (reference sequence). The CDR3 consists of 15 residues. V gave up 4 bases and J gave up 4 bases, with 14 bases separating them.

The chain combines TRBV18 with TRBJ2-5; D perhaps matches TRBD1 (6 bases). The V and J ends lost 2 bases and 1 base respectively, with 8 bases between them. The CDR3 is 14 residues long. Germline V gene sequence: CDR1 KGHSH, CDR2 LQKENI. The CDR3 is CASSPKTGQETQYF. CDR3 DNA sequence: TGTGCCAGCTCACCAAAGACAGGCCAAGAGACCCAGTACTTC.

The CDR3 bases are TGTGCCAGCTGGCGTCACACCGGGGAGCTGTTTTTT. As protein: CASWRHTGELFF. The V and J genes are TRBV2 and TRBJ2-2, with no clear D. Germline CDR1 and CDR2: SNHLY and FYNNEI. Between the trimmed V and J ends, which lost 8 bases and 3 bases, there was a span of 7 bases. The CDR3 totals 12 residues.

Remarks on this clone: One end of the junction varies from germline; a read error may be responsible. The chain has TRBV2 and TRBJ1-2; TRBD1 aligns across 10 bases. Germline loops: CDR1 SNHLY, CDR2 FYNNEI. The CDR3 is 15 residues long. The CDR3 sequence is CVSSAGTGALYGYTF. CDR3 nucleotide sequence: TGTGTCAGCAGTGCCGGGACAGGGGCCCTCTATGGCTACACCTTC.

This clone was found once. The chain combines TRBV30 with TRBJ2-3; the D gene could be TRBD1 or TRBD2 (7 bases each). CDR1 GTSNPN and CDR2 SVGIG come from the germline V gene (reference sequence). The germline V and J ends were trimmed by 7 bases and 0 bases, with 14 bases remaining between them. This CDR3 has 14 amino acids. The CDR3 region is CASQGGASTDTQYF. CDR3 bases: TGTGCCTCCCAGGGGGGGGCTAGCACAGATACGCAGTATTTT. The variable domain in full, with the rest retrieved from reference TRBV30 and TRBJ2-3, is SQTIHQWPATLVQPVGSPLSLECTVEGTSNPNLYWYRQAAGRGLQLLFYSVGIGQISSEVPQNLSASRPQDRQFILSSKKLLLSDSGFYLCASQGGASTDTQYFGPGTRLTVL.

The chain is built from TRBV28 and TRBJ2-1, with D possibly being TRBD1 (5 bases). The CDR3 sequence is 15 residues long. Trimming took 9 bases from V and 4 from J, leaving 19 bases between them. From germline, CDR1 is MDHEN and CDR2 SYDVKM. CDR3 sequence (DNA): TGTGCCAGTCGCTCAAGGGGCGACCTATACAATGAGCAGTTCTTC. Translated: CASRSRGDLYNEQFF.

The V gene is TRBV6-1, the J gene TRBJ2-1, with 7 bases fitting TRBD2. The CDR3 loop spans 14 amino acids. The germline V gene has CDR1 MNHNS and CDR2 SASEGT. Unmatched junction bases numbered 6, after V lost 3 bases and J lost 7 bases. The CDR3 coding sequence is TGTGCCAGCAGTGACGGGGGGTCTCTGAATGAGCAGTTCTTC. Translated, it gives CASSDGGSLNEQFF.

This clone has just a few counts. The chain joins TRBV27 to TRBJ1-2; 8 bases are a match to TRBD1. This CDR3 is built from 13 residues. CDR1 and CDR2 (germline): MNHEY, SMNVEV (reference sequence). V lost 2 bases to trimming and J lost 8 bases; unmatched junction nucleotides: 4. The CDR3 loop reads CASSLATGVGYTF. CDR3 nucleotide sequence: TGTGCCAGCAGTTTAGCGACAGGGGTAGGCTACACCTTC.

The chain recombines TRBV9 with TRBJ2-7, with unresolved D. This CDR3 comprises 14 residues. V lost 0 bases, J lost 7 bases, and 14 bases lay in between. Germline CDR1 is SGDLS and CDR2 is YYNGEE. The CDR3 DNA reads TGTGCCAGCAGCGTAGGTGGTCAGGCTAGGGAGCAGTACTTC. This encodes CASSVGGQAREQYF.

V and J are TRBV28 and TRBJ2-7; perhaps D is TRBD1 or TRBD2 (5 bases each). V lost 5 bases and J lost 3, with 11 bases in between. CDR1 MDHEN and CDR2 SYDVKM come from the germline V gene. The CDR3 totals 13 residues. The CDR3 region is CASSPGRGYEQYF. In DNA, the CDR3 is TGTGCCAGCAGTCCGGGACGGGGCTACGAGCAGTACTTC. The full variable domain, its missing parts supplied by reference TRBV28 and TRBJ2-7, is DVKVTQSSRYLVKRTGEKVFLECVQDMDHENMFWYRQDPGLGLRLIYFSYDVKMKEKGDIPEGYSVSREKKERFSLILESASTNQTSMYLCASSPGRGYEQYFGPGTRLTVT.

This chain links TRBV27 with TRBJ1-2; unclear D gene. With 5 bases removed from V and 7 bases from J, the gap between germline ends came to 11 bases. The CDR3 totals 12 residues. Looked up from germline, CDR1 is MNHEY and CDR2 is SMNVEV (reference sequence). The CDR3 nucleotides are TGTGCCAGCAGTCCAAACAAGGGTGGCTACACCTTC. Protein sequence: CASSPNKGGYTF.

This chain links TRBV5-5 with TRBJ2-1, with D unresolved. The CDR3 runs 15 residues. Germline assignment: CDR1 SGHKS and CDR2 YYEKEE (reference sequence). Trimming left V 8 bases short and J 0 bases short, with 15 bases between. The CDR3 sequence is CASRPTTSSYNEQFF. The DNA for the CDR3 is TGTGCCAGTAGGCCAACTACGAGCTCCTACAATGAGCAGTTCTTC.

CDR3 sequence reads: CSVVAFNEQYF. The CDR3 DNA sequence: TGCAGCGTGGTGGCCTTTAACGAGCAGTACTTC. This chain uses TRBV29-1 with TRBJ2-7; D remains unclear. This CDR3 is built from 11 residues. Germline V gene data show CDR1 as SQVTM and CDR2 as ANQGSEA. Trimming cost V 6 bases and J 5 bases, with 11 bases left between them.

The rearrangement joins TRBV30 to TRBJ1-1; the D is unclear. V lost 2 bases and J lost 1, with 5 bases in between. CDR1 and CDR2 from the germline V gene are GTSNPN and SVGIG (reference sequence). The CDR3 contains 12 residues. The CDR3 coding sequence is TGTGCCTGGAGTAAGAAGAACACTGAAGCTTTCTTT. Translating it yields CAWSKKNTEAFF.

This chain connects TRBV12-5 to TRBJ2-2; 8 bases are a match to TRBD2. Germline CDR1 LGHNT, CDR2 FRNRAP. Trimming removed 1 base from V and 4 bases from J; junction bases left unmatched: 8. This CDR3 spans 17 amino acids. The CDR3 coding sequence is TGTGCTAGTGGTTTGGGACTAGCGCCTGGAGGCACCGGGGAGCTGTTTTTT. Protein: CASGLGLAPGGTGELFF. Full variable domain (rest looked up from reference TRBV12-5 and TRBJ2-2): DARVTQTPRHKVTEMGQEVTMRCQPILGHNTVFWYRQTMMQGLELLAYFRNRAPLDDSGMPKDRFSAEMPDATLATLKIQPSEPRDSAVYFCASGLGLAPGGTGELFFGEGSRLTVL.

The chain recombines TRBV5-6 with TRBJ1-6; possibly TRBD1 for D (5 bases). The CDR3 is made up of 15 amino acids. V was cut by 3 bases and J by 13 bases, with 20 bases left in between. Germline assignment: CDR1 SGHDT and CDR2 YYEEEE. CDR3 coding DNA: TGTGCCAGCAGCTGGGGACCCACCCAGGGTTCGCCCCTCCACTTT. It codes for CASSWGPTQGSPLHF.

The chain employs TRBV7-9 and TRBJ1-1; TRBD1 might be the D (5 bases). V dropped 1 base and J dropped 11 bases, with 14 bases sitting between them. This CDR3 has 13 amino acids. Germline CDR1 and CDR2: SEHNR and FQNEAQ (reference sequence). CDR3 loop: CASSLEGTSEAFF. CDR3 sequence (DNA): TGTGCCAGCAGCTTAGAGGGGACGTCGGAGGCTTTCTTT.

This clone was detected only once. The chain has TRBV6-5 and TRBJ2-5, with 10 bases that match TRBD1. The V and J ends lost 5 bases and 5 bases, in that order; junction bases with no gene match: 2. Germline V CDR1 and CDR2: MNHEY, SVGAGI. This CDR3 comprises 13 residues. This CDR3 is CASSTGQGETQYF. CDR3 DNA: TGTGCCAGCAGTACGGGACAGGGGGAGACCCAGTACTTC.

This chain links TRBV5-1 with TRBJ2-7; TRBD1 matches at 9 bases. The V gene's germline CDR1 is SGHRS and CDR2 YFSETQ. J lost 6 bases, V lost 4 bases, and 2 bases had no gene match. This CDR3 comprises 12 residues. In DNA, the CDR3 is TGCGCCAGCAGCACGGGACAGGGCGAGCAGTACTTC. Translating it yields CASSTGQGEQYF. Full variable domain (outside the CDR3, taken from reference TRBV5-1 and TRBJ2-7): KAGVTQTPRYLIKTRGQQVTLSCSPISGHRSVSWYQQTPGQGLQFLFEYFSETQRNKGNFPGRFSGRQFSNSRSEMNVSTLELGDSALYLCASSTGQGEQYFGPGTRLTVT.